The present entry profiles one TCR beta chain with its context. TCRdb re-called the reads through MiXCR, storing one row per CDR3 protein. The profile shows around 280,000 distinct CDR3 sequences, roughly an eighth of them singletons. From germline, CDR1 is MRHNA and CDR2 SNTAGT. The CDR3 consists of 11 residues. The ends lost 6 bases at V and 4 bases at J; junction bases unmatched: 0. These data belong to a study of T cell repertoires in cytomegalovirus infection. This TCR was recovered from a human donor in good health (CMV status not recorded). Some clones in this sample may be carry-over from other donors' samples. The rearrangement uses TRBV6-4 and TRBJ2-7, with 7 bases that match TRBD1. The sequencing input was PBMCs. CDR3 bases: TGTGCCAGCAGGACAGGGTACGAGCAGTACTTC. Translated, it gives CASRTGYEQYF.